The 19 T cell receptor beta chains presented below share a single source sample, sequenced in a study of T-cell memory formation after mild COVID-19. TCRdb reprocessed the 5' RACE reads with MiXCR, giving one entry per CDR3 protein. This table has more than 100,000 distinct CDR3 sequences, more than 15% appearing once. The sequenced material came from PBMCs or a T cell subset sorted from them (not recorded which). Every receptor here comes from a man between 18 and 29 years old who had mild COVID-19 (a few samples of this study predate the infection). Cell type and time point are not known.

The chain employs TRBV14 and TRBJ2-7; D perhaps matches TRBD1 (6 bases). Germline CDR1 reads SGHDN; CDR2 reads FVKESK. This CDR3 is built from 14 residues. With 2 bases removed from V and 6 bases from J, the gap between germline ends came to 14 bases. The CDR3 spells CASSQTRQAPEQYF. The CDR3 DNA follows: TGTGCCAGCAGCCAAACGAGACAGGCCCCCGAGCAGTACTTC.

This clonotype was counted only a few times. V usage is TRBV7-9 and J usage is TRBJ1-1; possibly TRBD1 for D (5 bases). CDR1 and CDR2 (germline): SEHNR, FQNEAQ (reference sequence). Trimming cost V 4 bases and J 0 bases, with 9 bases left between them. The CDR3 is 14 residues long. The CDR3 DNA reads as TGTGCCAGCAGCTGGGGGTCCATGAACACTGAAGCTTTCTTT. Amino acids: CASSWGSMNTEAFF.

V is TRBV5-1 and J is TRBJ2-5; D remains unclear. CDR3 size: 12 residues. The ends were cut back, 4 bases at V and 4 bases at J, with 8 bases in the middle. Looked up from germline, CDR1 is SGHRS and CDR2 is YFSETQ. The CDR3 sequence: CASSLFLETQYF. CDR3 coding DNA: TGCGCCAGCAGCCTGTTCCTAGAGACCCAGTACTTC.

The V and J genes are TRBV24-1 and TRBJ2-3; perhaps TRBD1 as D (5 bases). The germline V gene encodes CDR1 KGHDR and CDR2 SFDVKD. The CDR3 contains 13 residues. V dropped 5 bases and J dropped 3 bases, with 8 bases sitting between them. The CDR3 bases are TGTGCCACCAGTGGCCAGGGAACAGATACGCAGTATTTT. This encodes CATSGQGTDTQYF.

The sample holds many counts of this clonotype. The chain employs TRBV4-3 and TRBJ2-5, with TRBD2 matching over 13 bases. There are 15 residues in the CDR3. V trimming: 2 bases; J trimming: 5 bases; junction bases outside the gene matches: 2. Germline CDR1 and CDR2: LGHNA and YSLEER. The CDR3 DNA reads as TGCGCCAGCAGCCAAACTAGCGGGGGGGCCGAGACCCAGTACTTC. This codes for CASSQTSGGAETQYF.

The rearrangement uses TRBV6-5 and TRBJ1-1, with 8 positions matching TRBD1. V was clipped by 0 bases and J by 1 base; unmatched bases: 4. The CDR3 runs 16 residues. Germline lookup yields CDR1 MNHEY and CDR2 SVGAGI. CDR3 sequence (DNA): TGTGCCAGCAGTTACTCATCAGGGGGCCCGAACACTGAAGCTTTCTTT. Protein: CASSYSSGGPNTEAFF.

The chain is built from TRBV4-1 and TRBJ2-7; D is unresolved. V lost 6 bases, J lost 3 bases, and 15 bases lay in between. Per the germline V gene, CDR1 is MGHRA and CDR2 is YSYEKL. The CDR3 consists of 14 residues. The CDR3 nucleotides read TGCGCCAGCAGAGCCGGTGCAGTCGACTACGAGCAGTACGTC. Translating gives CASRAGAVDYEQYV.

The chain employs TRBV29-1 and TRBJ2-5; a weak D match, TRBD1 (5 bases). Germline CDR1 and CDR2: SQVTM and ANQGSEA. V shed 7 bases and J shed 0 bases, with 6 bases lying between them. This CDR3 contains 11 residues. CDR3 bases: TGCAGCGACAGGTACCAAGAGACCCAGTACTTC. Encoded protein: CSDRYQETQYF.

The sample holds a few counts of this clonotype. The genes are TRBV11-2 and TRBJ2-7, with 8 bases identical to TRBD2. The CDR3 covers 18 residues. The junction had 11 bases not matched to a gene; V was cut back by 1 base and J by 0 bases. Germline V lookup: CDR1 SGHAT, CDR2 FQNNGV. The CDR3, as DNA: TGTGCCAGCAGCTTAGGGCGGGGGGCTCATCTGTTCTCCTACGAGCAGTACGTC. Amino acid sequence: CASSLGRGAHLFSYEQYV.

The V and J genes are TRBV4-1 and TRBJ1-1; D remains unclear. Germline CDR1 MGHRA, CDR2 YSYEKL. Trimming took 3 bases from V and 0 from J, leaving 2 bases between them. CDR3 length equals 12 residues. Here the CDR3 reads CASSQVNTEAFF. CDR3 bases: TGCGCCAGCAGCCAGGTGAACACTGAAGCTTTCTTT.

This clonotype appeared many times. V usage is TRBV20-1 and J usage is TRBJ2-1, with 9 bases identical to TRBD1. The trim removed 1 base at V and 0 bases at J, leaving 1 base unmatched. The germline V gene has CDR1 DFQATT and CDR2 SNEGSKA (reference sequence). CDR3 length equals 15 residues. The CDR3 reads CSARGDRVSYNEQFF. Here the CDR3 DNA reads TGCAGTGCTAGAGGGGACAGGGTCTCCTACAATGAGCAGTTCTTC.

This clonotype has more than one count but fewer than ten. The chain uses TRBV7-2 and TRBJ2-3; tentatively, D is TRBD1 (6 bases). The germline V gene has CDR1 SGHTA and CDR2 FQGNSA. The CDR3 extends over 14 amino acids. Trimming shortened V by 4 bases and J by 5 bases, and 13 bases separated the two germline ends. CDR3 sequence: CASSWGPGEDTQYF. In nucleotides, the CDR3 is TGTGCCAGCAGCTGGGGGCCAGGTGAAGATACGCAGTATTTT.

The genes are TRBV7-2 and TRBJ2-3; weak D call: TRBD1 (5 bases). CDR1 is SGHTA, CDR2 FQGNSA, per germline. This CDR3 spans 17 amino acids. V was cut by 5 bases and J by 3 bases, with 21 bases left in between. CDR3 sequence (DNA): TGTGCCAGCAGCCCTAGAGTGGTGGGAAAGGGGACAGATACGCAGTATTTT. This translates into CASSPRVVGKGTDTQYF.

The chain recombines TRBV5-1 with TRBJ1-1; TRBD1 aligns across 11 bases. The length of the CDR3 is 15 residues. The V segment lost 4 bases and the J segment 3 bases; nucleotides outside the gene matches: 5. The germline gives CDR1 SGHRS, CDR2 YFSETQ. DNA of the CDR3: TGCGCCAGCAGCACCGGACAGGGGGCCGACACTGAAGCTTTCTTT. Translated: CASSTGQGADTEAFF.

The rearrangement uses TRBV7-2 and TRBJ2-5; 11 nucleotides agree with TRBD1. The V segment lost 6 bases and the J segment 4 bases; nucleotides outside the gene matches: 7. CDR1 and CDR2 from the germline V gene are SGHTA and FQGNSA. This CDR3 is 15 amino acids long. CDR3 nucleotide sequence: TGTGCCAGCAGTGGACAGGGGGCGGGCGTAGAGACCCAGTACTTC. This encodes CASSGQGAGVETQYF.

The chain is built from TRBV24-1 and TRBJ2-1; TRBD1 matches 8 bases. This CDR3 has 15 residues. The V segment lost 9 bases and the J segment 7 bases; nucleotides outside the gene matches: 13. CDR1 is KGHDR, CDR2 SFDVKD, per germline. This CDR3 reads CATSAPADRANEQFF. CDR3 coding DNA: TGTGCCACCTCGGCCCCCGCGGACAGGGCGAATGAGCAGTTCTTC.

The chain employs TRBV5-5 and TRBJ2-5, with D possibly TRBD2 on 6 matching bases. This CDR3 comprises 14 residues. The V end lost 3 bases, the J end lost 5 bases, and 14 bases lay between the germline ends. Germline V gene lookup returns CDR1 SGHKS and CDR2 YYEKEE (reference sequence). The CDR3 here is CASSWDLGGETQYF. Here the CDR3 DNA reads TGTGCCAGCAGCTGGGACTTGGGTGGGGAGACCCAGTACTTC. The full variable domain, rest sourced from reference TRBV5-5 and TRBJ2-5, is DAGVTQSPTHLIKTRGQQVTLRCSPISGHKSVSWYQQVLGQGPQFIFQYYEKEERGRGNFPDRFSARQFPNYSSELNVNALLLGDSALYLCASSWDLGGETQYFGPGTRLLVL.

V gene TRBV4-1 combines with J gene TRBJ2-5; 10 bases align to TRBD2. Germline assignment: CDR1 MGHRA and CDR2 YSYEKL. The CDR3 contains 17 residues. Trimming removed 0 bases from V and 2 bases from J; junction bases left unmatched: 6. The CDR3 DNA is TGCGCCAGCAGCCAAGATAGAAGCGGGGGGGCTCAAGAGACCCAGTACTTC. Its protein product is CASSQDRSGGAQETQYF.

This chain joins TRBV4-1 and TRBJ2-1, with TRBD2 as a possible D gene (5 bases). This CDR3 has 15 residues. Germline CDR1 MGHRA, CDR2 YSYEKL. The ends were cut back, 0 bases at V and 8 bases at J, with 14 bases in the middle. CDR3 protein: CASSQEGSGIHEQFF. As DNA, the CDR3 is TGCGCCAGCAGCCAAGAGGGTTCCGGGATCCATGAGCAGTTCTTC.